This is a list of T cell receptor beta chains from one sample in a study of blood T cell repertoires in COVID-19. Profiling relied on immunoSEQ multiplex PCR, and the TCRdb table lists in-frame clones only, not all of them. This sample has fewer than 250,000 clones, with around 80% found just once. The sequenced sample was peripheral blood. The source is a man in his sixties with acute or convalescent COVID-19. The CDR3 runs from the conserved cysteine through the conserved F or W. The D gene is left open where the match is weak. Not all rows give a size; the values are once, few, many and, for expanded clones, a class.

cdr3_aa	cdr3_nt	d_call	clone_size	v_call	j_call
CAISESWRDRYNEQFF	TGTGCCATCAGTGAGAGTTGGCGGGACAGATACAATGAGCAGTTCTTC	.	.	TRBV10-3	TRBJ2-1
CASISTGGGTEAFF	TGTGCCAGTATCTCCACAGGGGGTGGTACTGAAGCTTTCTTT	TRBD1	.	TRBV19	TRBJ1-1
CASSFKAGAGDTQYF	TGTGCCAGCAGTTTCAAAGCGGGAGCAGGGGATACGCAGTATTTT	TRBD2	.	TRBV6-5	TRBJ2-3
CASSRSSPYEQYF	TGTGCCAGCAGCCGAAGTAGCCCCTACGAGCAGTACTTC	.	.	TRBV7-2	TRBJ2-7
CASRRGLEAFF	TGTGCCAGTAGGAGAGGGCTTGAAGCTTTCTTT	.	.	TRBV19	TRBJ1-1
CASSLRGGDVLTF	TGTGCCAGCAGCTTGAGAGGGGGCGACGTCCTGACTTTC	TRBD1	few	TRBV5-6	TRBJ2-6
CASSGVTTSGANVLTF	TGTGCCAGCAGTGGAGTCACCACCTCTGGGGCCAACGTCCTGACTTTC	.	.	TRBV2	TRBJ2-6
CASSNSYGYTF	TGTGCCAGCAGCAACAGCTATGGCTACACCTTC	.	.	TRBV7-9	TRBJ1-2
CASSYRTTSGNTIYF	TGTGCCAGCAGTTACCGGACAACTTCTGGAAACACCATATATTTT	.	many	TRBV6-5	TRBJ1-3
CASSANLASSYNEQFF	TGTGCCAGCAGTGCCAATCTAGCAAGCTCCTACAATGAGCAGTTCTTC	.	once	TRBV27	TRBJ2-1
CASSPGTSGYTDTQYF	TGCGCCAGCAGTCCCGGGACTAGCGGTTATACAGATACGCAGTATTTT	TRBD2	.	TRBV10-1	TRBJ2-3
CASRTGGRDTQYF	TGTGCCAGCAGAACAGGGGGCAGAGATACGCAGTATTTT	TRBD1	.	TRBV12-3/TRBV12-4	TRBJ2-3
CATSDFGLAGVRQETQYF	TGTGCCACCAGTGATTTCGGGCTAGCGGGAGTCAGACAGGAGACCCAGTACTTC	TRBD2	.	TRBV24-1	TRBJ2-5
CASSDRDYGYTF	TGTGCCAGCAGTGACAGGGACTATGGCTACACCTTC	TRBD1	few	TRBV6-6	TRBJ1-2
CASRRAARVNTEAFF	TGCGCCAGCAGACGCGCCGCGAGAGTGAACACTGAAGCTTTCTTT	.	.	TRBV4-3	TRBJ1-1
CASSRNRGLYEQYF	TGTGCCAGCAGCCGGAACAGGGGCCTCTACGAGCAGTACTTC	TRBD1	.	TRBV27	TRBJ2-7
CASSPGGGRAYEQYF	TGTGCCAGCAGCCCCGGGGGCGGGAGAGCCTACGAGCAGTACTTC	.	.	TRBV7-3	TRBJ2-7
CASSFPAGGQYF	TGTGCCAGCAGTTTTCCGGCCGGCGGGCAGTACTTC	.	few	TRBV6-2/TRBV6-3	TRBJ2-7
CASSTSEYNEQFF	TGCGCCAGCAGTACTAGCGAGTACAATGAGCAGTTCTTC	TRBD2	few	TRBV10-2	TRBJ2-1
CASSLGAADGYTF	TGCGCCAGCAGCTTAGGTGCGGCAGATGGCTACACCTTC	.	.	TRBV5-1	TRBJ1-2
CASSQDRGGATDTQYF	TGTGCCAGCAGCCAAGATCGGGGGGGGGCCACAGATACGCAGTATTTT	TRBD2	many	TRBV4-2	TRBJ2-3
CASSRDSGAFF	TGTGCCAGCAGTCGGGACAGCGGCGCTTTCTTT	TRBD1	.	TRBV2	TRBJ1-1